The T cell receptor beta chain under discussion was sequenced for a study of regulatory T cells in long-lasting Graves disease. Study findings and constraints: Persistent cases favored TRBV28, TRBJ1-2 and TRBJ2-5.

The sample holds many counts of this clonotype. The antigen is undetermined. Germline V gene lookup returns CDR1 LGHDT and CDR2 YNNKEL (reference sequence). Losses at the gene ends were 1 base for V and 9 bases for J; bases not matched to a gene: 6. The CDR3 runs to 15 residues. Through Arm-PCR of CDR3 regions and iRepertoire HTBI primers, TCR beta libraries were built. Using its own MiXCR run on the multiplex PCR reads, TCRdb lists one record per CDR3 protein. This repertoire shows around 500,000 distinct CDR3 sequences, around 12% found once; its top ten account for approximately 9%. Time point given: newly diagnosed GD, antithyroid drugs for less than 3 months. TCR sequences were obtained from RNA taken from PBMCs. These data also formed part of another study, on T cells in Graves' hyperthyroidism and ophthalmopathy. This second study says: Using the HTBI primer set, a first-round RT-PCR was run on the TCR CDR3.

Material: peripheral blood mononuclear cells (PBMCs), obtained at new diagnosis, from a patient treated with antithyroid drugs. This clonotype was obtained from a woman aged 25 to 39 with Graves disease. The chain is built from TRBV3-1 and TRBJ2-1; 10 bases are shared with TRBD1. The CDR3 region is CASSQGDRGASEQFF. The CDR3 DNA follows: TGTGCCAGCAGCCAAGGGGACAGGGGCGCTAGTGAGCAGTTCTTC.